This T cell receptor beta chain was sequenced for a study of blood T cell repertoires in COVID-19. Study in general: Both acute and convalescent COVID-19 samples were obtained from the United States, Italy and Spain. PBMCs, B-cell-depleted T cells, or T cells were the source of the cDNA or gDNA that made up the material.

The V gene's germline CDR1 is SGHVS and CDR2 FNYEAQ. The CDR3 sequence is 15 residues long. V lost 5 bases and J lost 6; bases outside the gene matches: 3. Sequencing used immunoSEQ multiplex PCR; TCRdb keeps in-frame clones, though not all of them. The data contain roughly 200,000 clones, 87% of them singletons. This TCR derives from a woman aged 18 to 35 who had recovered from COVID-19. Sequencing input: peripheral blood. J is TRBJ2-1 and V is TRBV7-6; 14 nucleotides align to TRBD2. CDR3 DNA: TGTGCCAGCAGCATGGGACTAGCGGGAGCCAATGAGCAGTTCTTC. The encoded protein is CASSMGLAGANEQFF. Complete variable domain (other parts from reference TRBV7-6 and TRBJ2-1): GAGVSQSPRYKVTKRGQDVALRCDPISGHVSLYWYRQALGQGPEFLTYFNYEAQQDKSGLPNDRFSAERPEGSISTLTIQRTEQRDSAMYRCASSMGLAGANEQFFGPGTRLTVL.